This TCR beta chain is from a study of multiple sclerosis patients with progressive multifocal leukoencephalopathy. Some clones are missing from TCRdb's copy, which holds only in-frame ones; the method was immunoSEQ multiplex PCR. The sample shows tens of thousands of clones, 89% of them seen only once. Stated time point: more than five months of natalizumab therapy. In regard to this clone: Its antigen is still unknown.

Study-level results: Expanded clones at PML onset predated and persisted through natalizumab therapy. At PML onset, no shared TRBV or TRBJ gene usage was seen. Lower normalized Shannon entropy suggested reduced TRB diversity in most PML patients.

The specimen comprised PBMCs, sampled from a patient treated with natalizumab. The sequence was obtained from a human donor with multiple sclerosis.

In nucleotides, the CDR3 is TGCGCCAGCAGCTTGGGCGGGACCCAAGCAGAGGAGCAGTACTTC. It encodes CASSLGGTQAEEQYF. The rearrangement joins TRBV5-1 to TRBJ2-5, with a tentative D call TRBD2 (6 bases). CDR3 length: 15 amino acids. Germline V gives CDR1 SGHRS, CDR2 YFSETQ. Trimming removed 0 bases at V and 11 bases at J, with 20 bases between.